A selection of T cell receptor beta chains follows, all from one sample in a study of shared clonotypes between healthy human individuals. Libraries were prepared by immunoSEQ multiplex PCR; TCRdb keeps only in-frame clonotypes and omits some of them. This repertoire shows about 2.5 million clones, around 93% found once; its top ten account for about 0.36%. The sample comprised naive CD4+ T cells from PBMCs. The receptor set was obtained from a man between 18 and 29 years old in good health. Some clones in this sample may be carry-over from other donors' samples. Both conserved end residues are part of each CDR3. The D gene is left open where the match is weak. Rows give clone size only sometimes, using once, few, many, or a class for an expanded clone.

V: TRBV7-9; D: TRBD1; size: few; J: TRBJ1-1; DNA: TGTGCCAGCAGCCTTGGACAGGTGAACACTGAAGCTTTCTTT; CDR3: CASSLGQVNTEAFF
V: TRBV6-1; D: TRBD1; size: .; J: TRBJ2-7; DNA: TGTGCCAGCATGAGGGTAGGGGGCGAATACGAGCAGTACTTC; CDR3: CASMRVGGEYEQYF
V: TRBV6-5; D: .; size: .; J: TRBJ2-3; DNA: TGTGCCAGCAGTGGAACTCCCACAGATACGCAGTATTTT; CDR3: CASSGTPTDTQYF
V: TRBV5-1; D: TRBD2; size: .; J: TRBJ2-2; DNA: TGCGCCAGCAGCCCTTTAGCGGGACTAAACACCGGGGAGCTGTTTTTT; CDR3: CASSPLAGLNTGELFF
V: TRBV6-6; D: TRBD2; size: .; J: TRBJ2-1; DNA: TGTGCCAGCAGGGATAGCGGGAGCTCCTACAATGAGCAGTTCTTC; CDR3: CASRDSGSSYNEQFF
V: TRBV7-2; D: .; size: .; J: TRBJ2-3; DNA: TGTGCCAGCAGCTTTACTAGGGGGGATACGCAGTATTTT; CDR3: CASSFTRGDTQYF
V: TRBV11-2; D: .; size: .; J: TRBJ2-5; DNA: TGTGCCAGCAGCTTCGGTCAGCAAGAGACCCAGTACTTC; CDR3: CASSFGQQETQYF
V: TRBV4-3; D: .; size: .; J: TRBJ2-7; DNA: TGCGCCAGCAGCCAGGCCCCAGGGAGCGTCGAGCAGTACTTC; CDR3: CASSQAPGSVEQYF
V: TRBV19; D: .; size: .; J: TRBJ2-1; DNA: TGTGCCAGTAGTACCCGGGCCGGCATTCCGGGTGAGCAGTTCTTC; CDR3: CASSTRAGIPGEQFF
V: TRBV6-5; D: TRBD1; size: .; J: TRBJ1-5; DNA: TGTGCCAGCAGGAGCCATGGGACAGGAGGACAGCCCCAGCATTTT; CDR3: CASRSHGTGGQPQHF
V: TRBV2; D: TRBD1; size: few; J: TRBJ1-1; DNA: TGTGCCAGCATATTACAGGGGGTCACTGAAGCTTTCTTT; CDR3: CASILQGVTEAFF
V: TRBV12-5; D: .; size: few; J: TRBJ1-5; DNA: TGTGCTAGTGGTCCGGGTGGGGGGCAGCCCCAGCATTTT; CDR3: CASGPGGGQPQHF
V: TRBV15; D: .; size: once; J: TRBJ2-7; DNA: TGTGCCACCAGCAGGCGGGACAGAACCTACGAGCAGTACTTC; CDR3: CATSRRDRTYEQYF
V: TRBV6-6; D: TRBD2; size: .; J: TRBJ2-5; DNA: TGTGCCAGCAGCCGGACTAGCGGGGCCCAAGAGACCCAGTACTTC; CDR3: CASSRTSGAQETQYF
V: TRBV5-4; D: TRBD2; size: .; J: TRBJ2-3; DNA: TGTGCCAGCAGCTCCGCCACTAGCGGGAGCACAGATACGCAGTATTTT; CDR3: CASSSATSGSTDTQYF
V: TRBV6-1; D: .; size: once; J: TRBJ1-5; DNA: TGTGCCAGCAGTGAGTATCTACAGCATAGCAATCAGCCCCAGCATTTT; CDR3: CASSEYLQHSNQPQHF
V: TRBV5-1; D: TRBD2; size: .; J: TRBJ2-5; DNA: TGCGCCAGCAGCTTCCGGAGCGGGAGGATCCAAGAGACCCAGTACTTC; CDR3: CASSFRSGRIQETQYF
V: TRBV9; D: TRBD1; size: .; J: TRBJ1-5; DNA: TGTGCCAGCAGCCCCGACGGACAGGCAAATCAGCCCCAGCATTTT; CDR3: CASSPDGQANQPQHF
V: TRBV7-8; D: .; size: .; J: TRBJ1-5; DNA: TGTGCCAGCAGCTTAGCGAGCGATCAGCCCCAGCATTTT; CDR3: CASSLASDQPQHF
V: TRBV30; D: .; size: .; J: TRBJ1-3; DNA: TGTGCCTGGAGTGGTGTAACCCTCCTCTCTGGAAACACCATATATTTT; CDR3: CAWSGVTLLSGNTIYF
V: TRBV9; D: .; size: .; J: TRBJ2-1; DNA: TGTGCCAGCAGCGTAGGAGATAGCAGCTCCTACAATGAGCAGTTCTTC; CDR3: CASSVGDSSSYNEQFF
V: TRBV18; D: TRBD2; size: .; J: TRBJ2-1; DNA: TGTGCCAGCTCACCACCTAGCGGGAGTCTAGGCAATGAGCAGTTCTTC; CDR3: CASSPPSGSLGNEQFF
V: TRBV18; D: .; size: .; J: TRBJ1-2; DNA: TGTGCCAGCTCACCGGGCGGACCCTCGCTTAACTATGGCTACACCTTC; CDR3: CASSPGGPSLNYGYTF
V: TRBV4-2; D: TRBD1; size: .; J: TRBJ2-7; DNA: TGTGCCAGCAGCCAAGTCCGGGACAGGGGGCGCGAGCAGTACTTC; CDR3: CASSQVRDRGREQYF
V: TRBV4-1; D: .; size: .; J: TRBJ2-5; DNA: TGCGCCAGCAGCCAAGGCGCGGTATTCCCGGAGACCCAGTACTTC; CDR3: CASSQGAVFPETQYF
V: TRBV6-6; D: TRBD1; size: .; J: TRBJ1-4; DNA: TGTGCCAGCAGTTCCTTACAGGGGGCTTTTGAAAAACTGTTTTTT; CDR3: CASSSLQGAFEKLFF
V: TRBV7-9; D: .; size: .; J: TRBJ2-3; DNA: TGTGCCAGCAGCACCGGGGCGTCGAGGACACACGATACGCAGTATTTT; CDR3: CASSTGASRTHDTQYF
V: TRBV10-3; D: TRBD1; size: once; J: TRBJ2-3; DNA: TGTGCCATCAGGCGGACAGGGGATAAGGGCTGGGACACAGATACGCAGTATTTT; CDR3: CAIRRTGDKGWDTDTQYF
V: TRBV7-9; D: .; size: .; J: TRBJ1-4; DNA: TGTGCCAGCAGCTTACGGACAGAGAATGAAAAACTGTTTTTT; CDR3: CASSLRTENEKLFF
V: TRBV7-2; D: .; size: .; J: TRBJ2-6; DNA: TGTGCCAGCAGCTCTAGGTCTGGGGCCAACGTCCTGACTTTC; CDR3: CASSSRSGANVLTF
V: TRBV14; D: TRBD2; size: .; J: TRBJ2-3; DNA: TGTGCCAGCAGCCCGCAACTAGCGGGAGCAGATACGCAGTATTTT; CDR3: CASSPQLAGADTQYF
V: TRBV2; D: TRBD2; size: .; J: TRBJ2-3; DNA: TGTGCCAGCAGTGAAGACGCGGGAGGGCCAAATACGCAGTATTTT; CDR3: CASSEDAGGPNTQYF